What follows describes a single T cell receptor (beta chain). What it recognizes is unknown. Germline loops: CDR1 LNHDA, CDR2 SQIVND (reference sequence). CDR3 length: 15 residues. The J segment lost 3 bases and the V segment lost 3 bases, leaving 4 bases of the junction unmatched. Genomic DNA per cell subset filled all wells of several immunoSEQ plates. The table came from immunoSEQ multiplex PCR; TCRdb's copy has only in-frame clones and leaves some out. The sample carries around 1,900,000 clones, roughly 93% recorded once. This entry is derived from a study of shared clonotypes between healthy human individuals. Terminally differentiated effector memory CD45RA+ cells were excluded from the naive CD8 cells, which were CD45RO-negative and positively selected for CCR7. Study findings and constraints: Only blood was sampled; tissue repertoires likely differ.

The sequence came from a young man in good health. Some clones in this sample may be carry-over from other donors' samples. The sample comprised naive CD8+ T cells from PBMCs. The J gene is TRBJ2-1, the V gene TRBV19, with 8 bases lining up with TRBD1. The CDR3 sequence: CASSMGGQVYNEQFF. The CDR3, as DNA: TGTGCCAGTAGTATGGGGGGACAGGTCTACAATGAGCAGTTCTTC.